Below, 30 T cell receptor beta chains from the same sample are listed, as sequenced in a study of CD4 T cells in relation to SARS-CoV-2 and coronaviruses. These receptors' targets are unknown. Sequencing used immunoSEQ multiplex PCR; TCRdb keeps in-frame clones, though not all of them. The top ten clones hold 1.2% of a sample with approximately 41,000 clones, 84% of them seen once. Source material: naive CD4+ T cells from PBMCs, cultured in vitro. As for subset: naive CD4+ T cells isolated by negative enrichment. These receptors came from an adult with COVID-19.

The chain couples TRBV14 to TRBJ1-1; D ambiguous. V lost 4 bases, J lost 0 bases, and 6 bases lay in between. Germline loops: CDR1 SGHDN, CDR2 FVKESK. This CDR3 comprises 13 residues. The CDR3: CASSPHMNTEAFF. The CDR3 DNA reads as TGTGCCAGCAGCCCCCACATGAACACTGAAGCTTTCTTT.

V gene TRBV14 combines with J gene TRBJ2-5, with D maybe TRBD1 (6 bases). Trimming removed 0 bases at V and 5 bases at J, with 10 bases between. The CDR3 has 14 residues. Germline CDR1 reads SGHDN; CDR2 reads FVKESK. CDR3 bases: TGTGCCAGCAGCCAAGACAGGGGCGAGGAGACCCAGTACTTC. This encodes CASSQDRGEETQYF. Variable domain in full (rest from reference TRBV14 and TRBJ2-5): EAGVTQFPSHSVIEKGQTVTLRCDPISGHDNLYWYRRVMGKEIKFLLHFVKESKQDESGMPNNRFLAERTGGTYSTLKVQPAELEDSGVYFCASSQDRGEETQYFGPGTRLLVL.

CDR3 protein: CASSQLSGTNTQYF. The CDR3 nucleotides read TGCGCCAGCAGCCAACTATCCGGGACAAATACGCAGTATTTT. This sequence joins TRBV5-1 and TRBJ2-3, with D perhaps matching TRBD1 (6 bases). V was clipped by 4 bases and J by 7 bases, with 16 bases between them. From germline, CDR1 is SGHRS and CDR2 YFSETQ. CDR3 length: 14 residues.

This sequence joins TRBV2 and TRBJ1-3; D gene uncertain. The V gene lost 4 bases and the J gene lost 0 bases, with 10 bases spanning the gap. CDR3 size: 15 residues. In germline, CDR1 is SNHLY, CDR2 FYNNEI. CDR3 in DNA: TGTGCCAGCAGTGTGGCGGAAAGCTCTGGAAACACCATATATTTT. Translated: CASSVAESSGNTIYF.

The genes are TRBV4-1 and TRBJ2-1, with TRBD1 as a possible D gene (5 bases). Trimming pared 6 bases from V and 4 bases from J, leaving 19 bases between. Germline V gives CDR1 MGHRA, CDR2 YSYEKL. CDR3 length: 16 residues. Here the CDR3 reads CASSPTGPDRYNEQFF. The CDR3 region has the DNA TGCGCCAGCAGTCCCACAGGACCGGACCGATACAATGAGCAGTTCTTC.

A few counts support this clone. The J gene is TRBJ2-7, the V gene TRBV27, with D tentatively TRBD2 (7 bases). The germline CDR1 and CDR2 sequences are MNHEY and SMNVEV (reference sequence). Trimming took 2 bases from V and 6 from J, leaving 14 bases between them. The CDR3 extends over 14 amino acids. This CDR3 is CASSLRGGGLEQYF. CDR3 nucleotides: TGTGCCAGCAGTTTACGCGGCGGGGGCCTCGAGCAGTACTTC.

The J gene is TRBJ1-2, the V gene TRBV18; no clear D gene. The CDR3 spans 13 residues. Germline V CDR1 and CDR2: KGHSH, LQKENI. V dropped 3 bases and J dropped 6 bases, with 11 bases sitting between them. In DNA, the CDR3 is TGTGCCAGCTCACCGCGCCAGGAACATGGCTACACCTTC. Translated, it gives CASSPRQEHGYTF. Full variable domain (missing parts from reference TRBV18 and TRBJ1-2): NAGVMQNPRHLVRRRGQEARLRCSPMKGHSHVYWYRQLPEEGLKFMVYLQKENIIDESGMPKERFSAEFPKEGPSILRIQQVVRGDSAAYFCASSPRQEHGYTFGSGTRLTVV.

The J gene is TRBJ2-7, the V gene TRBV19; TRBD1 is a possible D gene (5 bases). With 6 bases removed from V and 0 bases from J, the gap between germline ends came to 21 bases. The CDR3 totals 17 residues. Germline-derived CDR1 and CDR2 are LNHDA and SQIVND (reference sequence). CDR3 amino acids: CASSMGQGSRSSYEQYF. CDR3 nucleotides: TGTGCCAGTAGCATGGGGCAAGGGTCTAGGAGCTCCTACGAGCAGTACTTC.

The CDR3, as DNA: TGTGCCAGCAGTAGACTAGCGGGAGGCCGGAGCTCCTACGAGCAGTACTTC. Translation: CASSRLAGGRSSYEQYF. V is TRBV2 and J is TRBJ2-7; 13 bases line up with TRBD2. The CDR3 runs to 17 residues. J lost 0 bases, V lost 5 bases, and 7 bases had no gene match. CDR1 and CDR2 from the germline V gene are SNHLY and FYNNEI.

The chain uses TRBV5-4 and TRBJ1-1, with a weak D call TRBD1 (6 bases). Germline lookup yields CDR1 SGHNT and CDR2 YYREEE (reference sequence). With 0 bases removed from V and 1 base from J, the gap between germline ends came to 16 bases. The CDR3 runs to 17 residues. CDR3 protein: CASSLGRGGQQNTEAFF. CDR3 DNA sequence: TGTGCCAGCAGCTTGGGGCGGGGGGGACAACAGAACACTGAAGCTTTCTTT.

This clone was seen only a few times. This chain connects TRBV7-2 to TRBJ2-2; 9 nucleotides line up with TRBD2. V lost 5 bases and J lost 8; bases outside the gene matches: 12. The CDR3 length is 16 residues. The V gene's germline CDR1 is SGHTA and CDR2 FQGNSA. CDR3 loop: CASSLSGSELGGELFF. CDR3 coding DNA: TGTGCCAGCAGCCTTAGCGGGAGCGAGTTAGGAGGGGAGCTGTTTTTT.

Only one count was recorded for this clone. The genes are TRBV7-9 and TRBJ2-5; 9 bases agree with TRBD1. Per germline, CDR1 SEHNR and CDR2 FQNEAQ (reference sequence). Losses at the gene ends were 0 bases for V and 5 bases for J; bases not matched to a gene: 10. CDR3 length: 17 amino acids. CDR3 DNA sequence: TGTGCCAGCAGCTTAGCAGCGTGGGGGACAGGGCAGGAGACCCAGTACTTC. Amino acid sequence: CASSLAAWGTGQETQYF.

This clone was found a few times. The chain is built from TRBV19 and TRBJ2-7; 9 nucleotides align to TRBD2. J lost 0 bases, V lost 6 bases, and 6 bases had no gene match. Germline CDR1 reads LNHDA; CDR2 reads SQIVND (reference sequence). This CDR3 has 15 amino acids. The CDR3 nucleotides are TGTGCCAGTAGGAGGACTAGCGACAGCTCCTACGAGCAGTACTTC. Amino acid sequence: CASRRTSDSSYEQYF.

This chain uses TRBV6-6 with TRBJ2-1; a possible D gene is TRBD2 (7 bases). Trimming shortened V by 5 bases and J by 9 bases, and 20 bases separated the two germline ends. The V gene's germline CDR1 is MNHNY and CDR2 SVGAGI (reference sequence). The CDR3 has 15 residues. CDR3 loop: CASSRGEGGATEQFF. The DNA for the CDR3 is TGTGCCAGCAGTAGGGGGGAGGGAGGGGCTACTGAGCAGTTCTTC.

The rearrangement uses TRBV6-6 and TRBJ1-4, with D hard to call. CDR1 and CDR2 (germline): MNHNY, SVGAGI (reference sequence). The germline V and J ends were trimmed by 0 bases and 0 bases, with 8 bases remaining between them. The CDR3 totals 16 residues. The CDR3 bases are TGTGCCAGCAGTTACTCCGGGTCAACAACTAATGAAAAACTGTTTTTT. Protein: CASSYSGSTTNEKLFF.

V usage is TRBV5-4 and J usage is TRBJ2-5, with 16 positions matching TRBD2. Germline loops: CDR1 SGHNT, CDR2 YYREEE (reference sequence). J was trimmed by 0 bases and V by 4 bases; bases with no gene match: 6. The CDR3 contains 18 residues. Here the CDR3 DNA reads TGTGCCAGCAGCCCGGGACTAGCGGGAGGGGTGTACCAAGAGACCCAGTACTTC. It specifies CASSPGLAGGVYQETQYF.

The chain couples TRBV25-1 to TRBJ2-7; 8 bases match TRBD1. V shed 4 bases, J shed 3 bases, and the junction held 5 bases outside the gene matches. The CDR3 is 14 amino acids. Germline V gene data show CDR1 as MGHDK and CDR2 as SYGVNS. CDR3 sequence: CASSGTGYVYEQYF. CDR3 DNA sequence: TGTGCCAGCAGTGGGACAGGGTACGTCTACGAGCAGTACTTC.

This clone was detected a few times. The chain links TRBV28 to TRBJ1-4; no definite D call. Germline V gives CDR1 MDHEN, CDR2 SYDVKM. The length of the CDR3 is 14 residues. V was clipped by 6 bases and J by 8 bases, with 16 bases between them. The CDR3 DNA sequence: TGTGCCAGCAGCGTCAGGAGGGTAGTCGAAAAACTGTTTTTT. Residues: CASSVRRVVEKLFF.

V usage is TRBV11-3 and J usage is TRBJ2-5; tentative D call: TRBD2 (6 bases). Trimming took 5 bases from V and 3 from J, leaving 16 bases between them. Germline V lookup: CDR1 SGHNT, CDR2 YENEEA. The CDR3 is 15 amino acids. CDR3 sequence (DNA): TGTGCCAGCAGCCTTAGCGGATCAATCAAAGAGACCCAGTACTTC. This encodes CASSLSGSIKETQYF. Filled out from reference TRBV11-3 and TRBJ2-5, the complete variable domain reads EAGVVQSPRYKIIEKKQPVAFWCNPISGHNTLYWYLQNLGQGPELLIRYENEEAVDDSQLPKDRFSAERLKGVDSTLKIQPAELGDSAVYLCASSLSGSIKETQYFGPGTRLLVL.

This chain connects TRBV29-1 to TRBJ2-1, with D perhaps TRBD1 (5 bases). The germline V and J ends were trimmed by 3 bases and 0 bases, with 18 bases remaining between them. Per germline, CDR1 SQVTM and CDR2 ANQGSEA. This CDR3 has 17 amino acids. The CDR3 loop is CSVEGQGGISSYNEQFF. The DNA for the CDR3 is TGCAGCGTTGAGGGTCAGGGCGGAATTAGCTCCTACAATGAGCAGTTCTTC.

The chain is built from TRBV5-1 and TRBJ1-1; 7 bases match TRBD1. CDR3 length equals 13 residues. The germline V gene has CDR1 SGHRS and CDR2 YFSETQ. Germline trimming cut 4 bases from V and 5 bases from J; bases unmatched to any gene: 5. The CDR3 DNA reads TGCGCCAGCAGCCCCCCGGGACAGACTGAAGCTTTCTTT. Its protein product is CASSPPGQTEAFF. Using reference TRBV5-1 and TRBJ1-1 for the parts outside the CDR3, the full variable domain is KAGVTQTPRYLIKTRGQQVTLSCSPISGHRSVSWYQQTPGQGLQFLFEYFSETQRNKGNFPGRFSGRQFSNSRSEMNVSTLELGDSALYLCASSPPGQTEAFFGQGTRLTVV.

The J gene is TRBJ1-2, the V gene TRBV3-1 (or the pseudogene TRBV3-2); 9 bases align to TRBD1. This CDR3 is built from 17 residues. Germline values: CDR1 LGHDT, CDR2 YNNKEL (reference sequence). V lost 0 bases to trimming and J lost 5 bases; unmatched junction nucleotides: 10. The CDR3 is CASSQDVYPGQGYGYTF. CDR3 DNA: TGTGCCAGCAGCCAAGACGTATACCCGGGACAGGGATATGGCTACACCTTC.

V is TRBV30 and J is TRBJ2-3; D gene unclear. V lost 4 bases to trimming and J lost 0 bases, with 14 bases between them. This CDR3 contains 15 residues. Looked up from germline, CDR1 is GTSNPN and CDR2 is SVGIG (reference sequence). The chain's CDR3 is CAWNIGGTSTDTQYF. CDR3 bases: TGTGCCTGGAATATTGGCGGAACTAGCACAGATACGCAGTATTTT.

J is TRBJ1-1 and V is TRBV19, with D tentatively TRBD1 (6 bases). The CDR3 contains 16 residues. The germline V gene encodes CDR1 LNHDA and CDR2 SQIVND (reference sequence). Trimming stripped 0 bases from V and 4 bases from J, with 15 bases between. The CDR3 sequence: CASSIDPNRAGTEAFF. CDR3 sequence (DNA): TGTGCCAGTAGTATAGATCCGAACAGGGCGGGCACTGAAGCTTTCTTT.

The chain recombines TRBV19 with TRBJ2-5, with 7 bases fitting TRBD1. This CDR3 has 13 amino acids. V was pared by 7 bases and J by 4 bases, with 6 bases of the junction left unmatched. CDR1 LNHDA and CDR2 SQIVND come from the germline V gene (reference sequence). CDR3 bases: TGTGCCAGTACCCCGACAGGGACAGAGACCCAGTACTTC. Translating it yields CASTPTGTETQYF. The full variable domain, completed using reference TRBV19 and TRBJ2-5, is DGGITQSPKYLFRKEGQNVTLSCEQNLNHDAMYWYRQDPGQGLRLIYYSQIVNDFQKGDIAEGYSVSREKKESFPLTVTSAQKNPTAFYLCASTPTGTETQYFGPGTRLLVL.

The CDR3 loop reads CASSIGLAATYEQYF. The CDR3 DNA is TGTGCCAGTAGTATCGGACTAGCGGCCACCTACGAGCAGTACTTC. The genes are TRBV19 and TRBJ2-7; TRBD2 agrees at 10 bases. The germline CDR1 and CDR2 sequences are LNHDA and SQIVND (reference sequence). This CDR3 has 15 residues. V lost 3 bases to trimming and J lost 2 bases; unmatched junction nucleotides: 4.

This clone appeared a few times. This sequence joins TRBV28 and TRBJ2-3; possible D gene TRBD2, 6 bases. The germline CDR1 and CDR2 sequences are MDHEN and SYDVKM. The CDR3 is made up of 14 amino acids. The V gene lost 6 bases and the J gene lost 2 bases, with 12 bases spanning the gap. The CDR3 spells CASSLAGNTDTQYF. The DNA for the CDR3 is TGTGCCAGCAGCCTGGCGGGGAACACAGATACGCAGTATTTT.

The chain uses TRBV30 and TRBJ2-1; D is unclear. This CDR3 is 15 amino acids long. Germline assignment: CDR1 GTSNPN and CDR2 SVGIG (reference sequence). Trimming left V 2 bases short and J 4 bases short, with 15 bases between. CDR3 residues: CAWSLGWRRYNEQFF. The CDR3 DNA reads TGTGCCTGGAGTCTCGGGTGGCGGCGATACAATGAGCAGTTCTTC.

DNA for the CDR3: TGTGCCAGCAGCTTCTCCCCGGAGCGGACCTCGAGGAATGAGCAGTTCTTC. Amino acids: CASSFSPERTSRNEQFF. The rearrangement uses TRBV6-2 or TRBV6-3 and TRBJ2-1, with TRBD2 as a possible D gene (5 bases). Trimming stripped 6 bases from V and 7 bases from J, with 25 bases between. From germline, CDR1 is MNHEY and CDR2 SVGEGT. The CDR3 has 17 amino acids.

The V gene is TRBV5-1, the J gene TRBJ2-2, with 8 bases aligning to TRBD1. The germline V gene has CDR1 SGHRS and CDR2 YFSETQ. V trimming: 4 bases; J trimming: 1 base; junction bases outside the gene matches: 6. The CDR3 contains 16 residues. CDR3 in amino acids: CASSKQTGENTGELFF. The DNA of the CDR3 is TGCGCCAGCAGCAAACAGACAGGGGAGAACACCGGGGAGCTGTTTTTT. Together with reference TRBV5-1 and TRBJ2-2, the CDR3 gives the full variable domain: KAGVTQTPRYLIKTRGQQVTLSCSPISGHRSVSWYQQTPGQGLQFLFEYFSETQRNKGNFPGRFSGRQFSNSRSEMNVSTLELGDSALYLCASSKQTGENTGELFFGEGSRLTVL.